This T cell receptor beta chain appears in the sequencing data of a study of T cell changes during pregnancy in multiple sclerosis. In germline, CDR1 is SGHAT, CDR2 FQDESV (reference sequence). Trimming at V came to 5 bases and at J to 3 bases, leaving 3 bases not matched to a gene. The CDR3 loop spans 13 amino acids. Profiled with immunoSEQ multiplex PCR; TCRdb holds only in-frame clones, not every one. This sample yields around 100,000 clones, of which roughly nine tenths are seen a single time; about 3% belongs to the top ten. This sample comprised peripheral blood, obtained after pregnancy. The sequence was collected from a female donor with multiple sclerosis, enrolled in a pregnancy study. This chain connects TRBV11-1 to TRBJ1-2, with 7 nucleotides matching TRBD1. As DNA, the CDR3 is TGTGCCAGCAGCCCAACAGGGGACTATGGCTACACCTTC. Translating gives CASSPTGDYGYTF. Drawing the rest from reference TRBV11-1 and TRBJ1-2, the complete variable domain is EAEVAQSPRYKITEKSQAVAFWCDPISGHATLYWYRQILGQGPELLVQFQDESVVDDSQLPKDRFSAERLKGVDSTLKIQPAELGDSAMYLCASSPTGDYGYTFGSGTRLTVV.